The 15 T cell receptor beta chains presented below share a single source sample, sequenced in a study of CD8 T cells in ankylosing spondylitis. General study results and limits: What seemed typical of ankylosing spondylitis blood was a TCR beta motif built from roughly eight highly homologous variants.

MiXCR, applied by TCRdb to the 5' RACE reads, yields one record per CDR3 protein. The sample consists of some 840,000 distinct CDR3 sequences, 12% of them appearing once. These receptors' antigens are unknown. Specimen: blood, either unsorted or a sorted T cell fraction (not recorded which). The receptors originated from a male donor with ankylosing spondylitis.

The chain carries TRBV11-2 and TRBJ2-2; 7 bases are shared with TRBD2. The V gene's germline CDR1 is SGHAT and CDR2 FQNNGV. V lost 5 bases to trimming and J lost 6 bases; unmatched junction nucleotides: 9. The CDR3 loop spans 15 amino acids. CDR3 loop: CASSPGLDSAGELFF. The CDR3 DNA sequence: TGTGCCAGCAGCCCCGGACTAGATTCCGCCGGGGAGCTGTTTTTT. The whole variable domain, filled in from reference TRBV11-2 and TRBJ2-2, reads EAGVAQSPRYKIIEKRQSVAFWCNPISGHATLYWYQQILGQGPKLLIQFQNNGVVDDSQLPKDRFSAERLKGVDSTLKIQPAKLEDSAVYLCASSPGLDSAGELFFGEGSRLTVL.

This clonotype occurred a few times. The V and J genes are TRBV5-1 and TRBJ2-3, with TRBD2 matching 10 bases. CDR1 and CDR2 from the germline V gene are SGHRS and YFSETQ. CDR3 size: 15 residues. Losses at the gene ends were 6 bases for V and 2 bases for J; bases not matched to a gene: 6. CDR3 sequence: CASTSLAGFTDTQYF. The CDR3 nucleotides are TGCGCCAGCACCTCACTAGCGGGGTTCACAGATACGCAGTATTTT.

This clonotype showed up many times. The V call is TRBV12-3 or TRBV12-4, the J call TRBJ2-7, with TRBD1 matching 9 bases. The J segment lost 3 bases and the V segment lost 5 bases, leaving 5 bases of the junction unmatched. This CDR3 has 14 residues. For the CDR3, the DNA is TGTGCCAGCAGTAACCGGGACAGGGACTACGAGCAGTACTTC. Translation gives CASSNRDRDYEQYF.

On this clonotype: Compared with germline, one end of the junction differs, possibly owing to a read error. The chain has TRBV20-1 and TRBJ2-3; 9 bases align to TRBD1. This CDR3 spans 16 amino acids. CDR1 is DFQATT and CDR2 is SNEGSKA in the germline V gene (reference sequence). The CDR3 protein is CCASYGTGIATDTQYF. As DNA, the CDR3 is TGCTGTGCTAGTTACGGGACAGGGATTGCCACAGATACGCAGTATTTT.

This clonotype was counted between two and nine times. The rearrangement joins TRBV6-6 to TRBJ2-1; D not resolved. V lost 8 bases to trimming and J lost 5 bases, with 10 bases between them. Germline V gene lookup returns CDR1 MNHNY and CDR2 SVGAGI (reference sequence). The CDR3 runs to 12 residues. The CDR3 protein is CASWDWNNEQFF. The CDR3 DNA sequence: TGTGCCAGCTGGGATTGGAACAATGAGCAGTTCTTC.

This clonotype was observed at least ten times. This rearrangement joins TRBV20-1 to TRBJ2-7; no clear D. Germline CDR1 and CDR2: DFQATT and SNEGSKA (reference sequence). With 7 bases removed from V and 7 bases from J, the gap between germline ends came to 17 bases. This CDR3 has 12 residues. CDR3 amino acids: CSGSKKGREQYF. DNA for the CDR3: TGCAGTGGGTCGAAAAAGGGTCGGGAGCAGTACTTC.

J is TRBJ2-7 and V is TRBV12-3 or TRBV12-4, with 7 bases that match TRBD1. The CDR3 has 14 amino acids. The ends lost 5 bases at V and 3 bases at J; junction bases unmatched: 7. This CDR3 reads CASSQGQQYYEQYF. DNA of the CDR3: TGTGCCAGCAGTCAGGGACAGCAGTACTACGAGCAGTACTTC.

This clonotype was seen a few times. V gene TRBV10-3 combines with J gene TRBJ2-1, with no clear D. V was shortened by 0 bases and J by 10 bases, with 7 bases between the two germline ends. The germline V gene encodes CDR1 ENHRY and CDR2 SYGVKD. This CDR3 has 12 residues. The CDR3 DNA follows: TGTGCCATCAGTGAGTCGATGGGGGAGCAGTTCTTC. As protein: CAISESMGEQFF.

This rearrangement joins TRBV20-1 to TRBJ2-7, with 7 bases fitting TRBD2. Germline V gives CDR1 DFQATT, CDR2 SNEGSKA (reference sequence). With 0 bases clipped from V and 3 bases from J, the junction kept 17 bases outside the gene matches. CDR3 length equals 18 residues. The CDR3 reads CSARDPRGTSSGGYEQYF. CDR3 bases: TGCAGTGCTAGAGACCCTCGGGGGACTTCTAGCGGAGGCTACGAGCAGTACTTC.

This chain joins TRBV4-2 and TRBJ2-3; D gene uncertain. Germline CDR1 LGHNA, CDR2 YNFKEQ. V dropped 3 bases and J dropped 1 base, with 11 bases sitting between them. The CDR3 covers 15 residues. In nucleotides, the CDR3 is TGTGCCAGCAGCCAGGCGCATGGCCGCACAGATACGCAGTATTTT. Translated: CASSQAHGRTDTQYF.

DNA for the CDR3: TGTGCCAGCAGTGAATTGGAGGGGTTGAATGAGCAGTTCTTC. Its translation is CASSELEGLNEQFF. The genes are TRBV6-1 and TRBJ2-1; possibly TRBD2 for D (6 bases). Germline V lookup: CDR1 MNHNS, CDR2 SASEGT. The CDR3 extends over 14 amino acids. The V gene lost 2 bases and the J gene lost 7 bases, with 12 bases spanning the gap.

The gene calls are TRBV7-2 and TRBJ2-5; D gene ambiguous. Per the germline V gene, CDR1 is SGHTA and CDR2 is FQGNSA. The CDR3 contains 15 residues. Trimming stripped 5 bases from V and 5 bases from J, with 18 bases between. CDR3 protein: CASSPSSSSHETQYF. The DNA for the CDR3 is TGTGCCAGCAGCCCGAGTTCGTCTAGTCACGAGACCCAGTACTTC. Based on the CDR3 plus reference TRBV7-2 and TRBJ2-5, the full variable domain is GAGVSQSPSNKVTEKGKDVELRCDPISGHTALYWYRQSLGQGLEFLIYFQGNSAPDKSGLPSDRFSAERTGGSVSTLTIQRTQQEDSAVYLCASSPSSSSHETQYFGPGTRLLVL.

The rearrangement links TRBV7-2 to TRBJ2-3; tentatively, D is TRBD1 or TRBD2 (6 bases each). Germline loops: CDR1 SGHTA, CDR2 FQGNSA. V lost 5 bases and J lost 4, with 19 bases in between. The CDR3 consists of 16 residues. The CDR3, as DNA: TGTGCCAGCAGCACGAGGGGGTCGAGGGGGGCAGATACGCAGTATTTT. It encodes CASSTRGSRGADTQYF.

This clonotype was counted a few times. This sequence joins TRBV6-1 and TRBJ2-1; D is uncertain. The CDR3 spans 12 residues. From germline, CDR1 is MNHNS and CDR2 SASEGT. The V end was cut by 1 base, the J end by 5 bases, with 3 bases between. The CDR3 region is CASSEVHNEQFF. CDR3 sequence (DNA): TGTGCCAGCAGTGAAGTTCACAATGAGCAGTTCTTC.

This clonotype was counted only a few times. The chain employs TRBV20-1 and TRBJ1-2, with D hard to call. Trimming left V 6 bases short and J 2 bases short, with 13 bases between. CDR3 length: 13 residues. Looked up from germline, CDR1 is DFQATT and CDR2 is SNEGSKA (reference sequence). CDR3 coding DNA: TGCAGTGCCACCGAATCACCGAACTATGGCTACACCTTC. Its protein product is CSATESPNYGYTF.